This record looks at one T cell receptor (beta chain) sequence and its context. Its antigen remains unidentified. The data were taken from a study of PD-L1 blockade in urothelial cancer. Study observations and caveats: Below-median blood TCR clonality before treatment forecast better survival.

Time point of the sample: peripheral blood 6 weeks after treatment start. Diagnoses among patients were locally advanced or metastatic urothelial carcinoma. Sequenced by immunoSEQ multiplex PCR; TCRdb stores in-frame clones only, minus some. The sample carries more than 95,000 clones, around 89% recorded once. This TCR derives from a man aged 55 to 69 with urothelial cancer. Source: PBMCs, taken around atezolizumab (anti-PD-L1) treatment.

CDR3 nucleotide sequence: TGTGCCAGCAGCCAAGAACTAGCGGGAAACAATGAGCAGTTCTTC. Its protein is CASSQELAGNNEQFF. V is TRBV4-2 and J is TRBJ2-1; TRBD2 matches 10 bases. The CDR3 is made up of 15 amino acids. Trimming cost V 0 bases and J 5 bases; bases outside gene matches: 1. Germline V gives CDR1 LGHNA, CDR2 YNFKEQ.